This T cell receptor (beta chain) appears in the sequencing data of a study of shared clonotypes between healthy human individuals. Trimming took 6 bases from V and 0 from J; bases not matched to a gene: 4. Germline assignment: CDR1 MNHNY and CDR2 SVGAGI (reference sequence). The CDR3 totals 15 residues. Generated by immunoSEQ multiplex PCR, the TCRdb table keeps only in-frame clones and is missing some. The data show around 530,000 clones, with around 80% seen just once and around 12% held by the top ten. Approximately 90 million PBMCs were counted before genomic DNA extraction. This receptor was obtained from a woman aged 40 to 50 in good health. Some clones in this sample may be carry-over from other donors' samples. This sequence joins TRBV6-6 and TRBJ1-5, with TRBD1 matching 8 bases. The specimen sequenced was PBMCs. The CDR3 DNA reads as TGTGCCAGCAGCACGGACAGGGCTAGCAATCAGCCCCAGCATTTT. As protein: CASSTDRASNQPQHF.